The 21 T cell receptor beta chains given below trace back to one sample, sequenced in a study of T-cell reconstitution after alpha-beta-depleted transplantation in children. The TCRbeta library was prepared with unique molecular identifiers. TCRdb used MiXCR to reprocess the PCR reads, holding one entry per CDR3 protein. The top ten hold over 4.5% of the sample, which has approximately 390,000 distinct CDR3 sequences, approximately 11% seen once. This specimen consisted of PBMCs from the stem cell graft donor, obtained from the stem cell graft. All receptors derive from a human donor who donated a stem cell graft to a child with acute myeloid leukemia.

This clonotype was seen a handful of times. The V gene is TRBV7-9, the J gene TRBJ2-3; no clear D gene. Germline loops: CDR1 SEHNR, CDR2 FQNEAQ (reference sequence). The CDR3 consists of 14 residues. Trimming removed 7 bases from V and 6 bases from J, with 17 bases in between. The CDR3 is CASTVKGDLDTQYF. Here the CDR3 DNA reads TGTGCCAGCACCGTTAAAGGCGATTTGGATACGCAGTATTTT.

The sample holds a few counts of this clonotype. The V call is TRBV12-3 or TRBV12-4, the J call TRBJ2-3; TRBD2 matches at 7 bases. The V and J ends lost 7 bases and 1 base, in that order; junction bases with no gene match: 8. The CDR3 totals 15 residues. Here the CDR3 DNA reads TGTGCCAGCACTAGAGCGGGATATGGCACAGATACGCAGTATTTT. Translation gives CASTRAGYGTDTQYF.

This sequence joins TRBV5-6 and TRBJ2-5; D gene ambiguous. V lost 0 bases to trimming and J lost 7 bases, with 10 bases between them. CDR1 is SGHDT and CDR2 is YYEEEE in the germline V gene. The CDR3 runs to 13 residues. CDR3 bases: TGTGCCAGCAGCTTGGAGGAGACGGGGACCCAGTACTTC. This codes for CASSLEETGTQYF.

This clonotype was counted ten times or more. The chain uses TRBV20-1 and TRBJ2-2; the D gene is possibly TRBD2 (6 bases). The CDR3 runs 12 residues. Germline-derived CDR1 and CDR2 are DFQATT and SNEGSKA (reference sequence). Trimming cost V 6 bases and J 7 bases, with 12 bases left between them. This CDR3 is CSAFRGNGELFF. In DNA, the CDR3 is TGCAGTGCCTTCCGGGGGAACGGGGAGCTGTTTTTT.

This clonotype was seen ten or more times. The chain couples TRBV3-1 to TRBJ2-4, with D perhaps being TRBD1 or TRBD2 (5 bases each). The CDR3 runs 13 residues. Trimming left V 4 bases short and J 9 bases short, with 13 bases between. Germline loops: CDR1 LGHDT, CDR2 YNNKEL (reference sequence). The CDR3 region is CASSREGFAIQYF. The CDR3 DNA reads TGTGCCAGCAGCCGAGAGGGGTTCGCCATTCAGTACTTC.

The CDR3 sequence is CASSPGLAGEVSVADTQYF. In DNA form, the CDR3 reads TGCGCCAGCAGCCCCGGACTAGCGGGAGAAGTGAGTGTTGCAGATACGCAGTATTTT. The rearrangement uses TRBV5-1 and TRBJ2-3; 13 bases match TRBD2. The length of the CDR3 is 19 residues. V dropped 4 bases and J dropped 4; count of bases not matched to a gene: 15. CDR1 and CDR2 (germline): SGHRS, YFSETQ.

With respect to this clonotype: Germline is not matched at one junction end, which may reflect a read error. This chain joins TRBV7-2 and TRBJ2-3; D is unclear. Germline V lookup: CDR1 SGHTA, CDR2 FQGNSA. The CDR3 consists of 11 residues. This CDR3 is CAGSLLTTQYF. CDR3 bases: TGTGCCGGCAGCTTATTAACTACGCAGTATTTT. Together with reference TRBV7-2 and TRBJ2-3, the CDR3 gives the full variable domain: GAGVSQSPSNKVTEKGKDVELRCDPISGHTALYWYRQSLGQGLEFLIYFQGNSAPDKSGLPSDRFSAERTGGSVSTLTIQRTQQEDSAVYLCAGSLLTTQYFGPGTRLTVL.

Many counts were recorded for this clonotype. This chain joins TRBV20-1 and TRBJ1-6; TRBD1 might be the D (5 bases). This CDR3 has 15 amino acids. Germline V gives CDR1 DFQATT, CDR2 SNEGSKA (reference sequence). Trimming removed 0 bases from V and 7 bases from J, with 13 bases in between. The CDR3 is CSARETTEQNSPLHF. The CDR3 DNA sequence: TGCAGTGCTAGAGAGACGACAGAGCAGAATTCACCCCTCCACTTT.

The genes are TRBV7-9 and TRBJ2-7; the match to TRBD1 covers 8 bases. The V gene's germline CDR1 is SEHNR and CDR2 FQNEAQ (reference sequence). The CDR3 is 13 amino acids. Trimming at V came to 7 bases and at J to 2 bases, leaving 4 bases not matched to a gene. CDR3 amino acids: CASTRQGPYEQYV. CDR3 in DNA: TGTGCCAGCACCCGACAGGGGCCCTACGAGCAGTACGTC.

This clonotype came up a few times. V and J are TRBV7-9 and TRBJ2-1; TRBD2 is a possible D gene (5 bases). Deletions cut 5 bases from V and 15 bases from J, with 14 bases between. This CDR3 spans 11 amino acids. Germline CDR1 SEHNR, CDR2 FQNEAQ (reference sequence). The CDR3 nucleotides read TGTGCCAGCAGCCCGGAGGTCGAACTGTTCTTC. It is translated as CASSPEVELFF.

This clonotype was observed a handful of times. Here the CDR3 DNA reads TGTGCCAGCAGTTCCGCCGGGACGGCGGATTCTAACTATGGCTACACCTTC. It codes for CASSSAGTADSNYGYTF. The V gene is TRBV27, the J gene TRBJ1-2; possible D gene TRBD1, 5 bases. CDR1 MNHEY and CDR2 SMNVEV come from the germline V gene (reference sequence). V was cut by 4 bases and J by 0 bases, with 18 bases left in between. This CDR3 has 17 residues.

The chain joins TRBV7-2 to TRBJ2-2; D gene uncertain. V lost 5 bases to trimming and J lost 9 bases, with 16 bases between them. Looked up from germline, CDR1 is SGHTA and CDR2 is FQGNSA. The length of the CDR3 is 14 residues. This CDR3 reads CASSPEIDVRELFF. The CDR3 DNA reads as TGTGCCAGCAGCCCCGAGATAGACGTAAGGGAGCTGTTTTTT.

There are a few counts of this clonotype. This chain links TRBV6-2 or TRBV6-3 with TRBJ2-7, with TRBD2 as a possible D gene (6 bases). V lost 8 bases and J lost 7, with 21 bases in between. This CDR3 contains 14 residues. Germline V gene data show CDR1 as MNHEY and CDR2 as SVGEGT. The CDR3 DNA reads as TGTGCCAGCGGGAGGCCGGAGCATTCGGGTGAGCAGTACTTC. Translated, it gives CASGRPEHSGEQYF.

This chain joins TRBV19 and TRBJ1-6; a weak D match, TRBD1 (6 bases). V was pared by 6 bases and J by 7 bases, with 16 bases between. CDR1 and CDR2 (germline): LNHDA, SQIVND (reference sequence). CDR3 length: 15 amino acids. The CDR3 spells CASRTPGARNSPLHF. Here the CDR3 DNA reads TGTGCCAGTAGGACTCCAGGGGCGAGAAATTCACCCCTCCACTTT.

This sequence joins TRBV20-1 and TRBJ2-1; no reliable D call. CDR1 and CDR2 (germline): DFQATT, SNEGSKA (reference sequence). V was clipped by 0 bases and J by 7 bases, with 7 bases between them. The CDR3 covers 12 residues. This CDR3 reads CSARDNANEQFF. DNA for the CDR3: TGCAGTGCTAGAGATAATGCGAATGAGCAGTTCTTC.

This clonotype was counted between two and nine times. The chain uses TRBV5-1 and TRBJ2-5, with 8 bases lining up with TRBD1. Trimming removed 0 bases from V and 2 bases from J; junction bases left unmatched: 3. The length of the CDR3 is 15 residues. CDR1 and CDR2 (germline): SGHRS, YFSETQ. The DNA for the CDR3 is TGCGCCAGCAGCTTGGATGGGACAGGACAAGAGACCCAGTACTTC. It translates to CASSLDGTGQETQYF.

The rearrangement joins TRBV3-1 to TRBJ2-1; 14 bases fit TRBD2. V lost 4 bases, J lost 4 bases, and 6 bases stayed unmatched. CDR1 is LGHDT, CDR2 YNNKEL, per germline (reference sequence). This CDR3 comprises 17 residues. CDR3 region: CASSRGLAGGTYNEQFF. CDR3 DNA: TGTGCCAGCAGCCGCGGACTAGCGGGGGGTACTTACAATGAGCAGTTCTTC.

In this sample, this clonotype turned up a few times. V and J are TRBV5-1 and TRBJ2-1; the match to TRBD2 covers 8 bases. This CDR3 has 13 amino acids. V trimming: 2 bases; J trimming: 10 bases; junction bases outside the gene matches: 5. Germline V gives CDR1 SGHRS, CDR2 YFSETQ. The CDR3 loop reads CASSLAGDREQFF. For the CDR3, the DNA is TGCGCCAGCAGCTTAGCGGGAGATAGAGAGCAGTTCTTC. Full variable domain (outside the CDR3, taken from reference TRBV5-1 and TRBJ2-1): KAGVTQTPRYLIKTRGQQVTLSCSPISGHRSVSWYQQTPGQGLQFLFEYFSETQRNKGNFPGRFSGRQFSNSRSEMNVSTLELGDSALYLCASSLAGDREQFFGPGTRLTVL.

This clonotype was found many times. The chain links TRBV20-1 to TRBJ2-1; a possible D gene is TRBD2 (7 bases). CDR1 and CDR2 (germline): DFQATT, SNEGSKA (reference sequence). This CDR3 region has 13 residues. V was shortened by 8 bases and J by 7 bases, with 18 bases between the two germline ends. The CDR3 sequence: CSHRGGNTNEQFF. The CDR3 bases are TGCAGTCATAGGGGGGGAAATACGAATGAGCAGTTCTTC.

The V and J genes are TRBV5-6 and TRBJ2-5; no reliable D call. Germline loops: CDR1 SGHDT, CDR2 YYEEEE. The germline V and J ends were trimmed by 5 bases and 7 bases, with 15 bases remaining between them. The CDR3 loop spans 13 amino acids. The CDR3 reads CASRAPTEGTQYF. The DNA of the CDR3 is TGTGCCAGCAGAGCCCCCACGGAAGGGACCCAGTACTTC.

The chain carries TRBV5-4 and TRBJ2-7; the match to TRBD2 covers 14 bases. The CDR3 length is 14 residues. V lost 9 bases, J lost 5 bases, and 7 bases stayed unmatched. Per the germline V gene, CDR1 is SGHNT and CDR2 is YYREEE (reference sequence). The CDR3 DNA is TGTGCCATGAGCTTGGGACTAGCGGGAGACGAGCAGTACTTC. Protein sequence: CAMSLGLAGDEQYF.